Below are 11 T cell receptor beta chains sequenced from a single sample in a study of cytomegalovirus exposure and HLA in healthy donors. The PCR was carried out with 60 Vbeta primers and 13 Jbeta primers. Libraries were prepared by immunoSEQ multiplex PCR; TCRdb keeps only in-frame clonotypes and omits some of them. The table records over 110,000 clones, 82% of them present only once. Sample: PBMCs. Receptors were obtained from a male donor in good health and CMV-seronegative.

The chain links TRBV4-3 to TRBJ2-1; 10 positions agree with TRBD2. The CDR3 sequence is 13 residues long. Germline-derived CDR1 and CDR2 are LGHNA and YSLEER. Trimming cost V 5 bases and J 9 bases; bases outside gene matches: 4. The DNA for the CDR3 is TGCGCCAGCAGCTCCCGGACTAGCGGTGAGCAGTTCTTC. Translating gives CASSSRTSGEQFF.

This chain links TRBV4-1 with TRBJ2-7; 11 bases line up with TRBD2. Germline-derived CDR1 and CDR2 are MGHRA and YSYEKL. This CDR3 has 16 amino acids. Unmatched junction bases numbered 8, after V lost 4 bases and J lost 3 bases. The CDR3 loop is CASSPFILAGGYEQYF. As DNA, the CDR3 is TGCGCCAGCAGCCCATTTATTCTAGCGGGAGGCTACGAGCAGTACTTC.

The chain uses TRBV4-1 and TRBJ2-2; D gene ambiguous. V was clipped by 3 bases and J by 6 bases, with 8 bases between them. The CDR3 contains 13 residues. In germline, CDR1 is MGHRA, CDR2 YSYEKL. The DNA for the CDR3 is TGCGCCAGCAGCCAGTTGTCGGCCGGGGAGCTGTTTTTT. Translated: CASSQLSAGELFF.

This chain's CDR3 is CASSVLAGGDNEQFF. DNA of the CDR3: TGTGCCAGCAGTGTACTAGCGGGGGGGGACAATGAGCAGTTCTTC. This rearrangement joins TRBV27 to TRBJ2-1; 13 bases fit TRBD2. This CDR3 has 15 amino acids. CDR1 and CDR2 from the germline V gene are MNHEY and SMNVEV (reference sequence). Trimming removed 5 bases from V and 5 bases from J; junction bases left unmatched: 3.

The chain's CDR3 is CASSFLGEGDTEAFF. The CDR3 coding sequence is TGTGCCAGCAGCTTTTTAGGGGAAGGGGACACTGAAGCTTTCTTT. This rearrangement joins TRBV5-6 to TRBJ1-1, with D possibly matching TRBD1 (5 bases). V was pared by 2 bases and J by 3 bases, with 14 bases between. The CDR3 consists of 15 residues. CDR1 and CDR2 from the germline V gene are SGHDT and YYEEEE.

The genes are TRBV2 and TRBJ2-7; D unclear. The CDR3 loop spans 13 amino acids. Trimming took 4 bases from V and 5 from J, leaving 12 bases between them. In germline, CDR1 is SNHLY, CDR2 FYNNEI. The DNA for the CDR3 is TGTGCCAGCAGTGCAGGTTGGGTTAACGAGCAGTACTTC. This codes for CASSAGWVNEQYF.

CDR3 nucleotides: TGTGCCAGCAGCCTCTCACGACAGGGCACTGAAGCTTTCTTT. Translated, it gives CASSLSRQGTEAFF. The rearrangement uses TRBV27 and TRBJ1-1, with 7 bases lining up with TRBD1. CDR1 and CDR2 from the germline V gene are MNHEY and SMNVEV (reference sequence). V gave up 6 bases and J gave up 4 bases; unmatched junction bases: 8. The CDR3 is 14 residues long.

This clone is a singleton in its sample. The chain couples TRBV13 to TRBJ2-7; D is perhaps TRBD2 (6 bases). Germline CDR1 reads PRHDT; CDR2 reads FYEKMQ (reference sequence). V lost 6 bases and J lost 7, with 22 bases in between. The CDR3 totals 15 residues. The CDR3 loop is CASRSRGGLGREQYF. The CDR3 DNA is TGTGCCAGCAGGTCTCGTGGGGGACTCGGTAGGGAGCAGTACTTC. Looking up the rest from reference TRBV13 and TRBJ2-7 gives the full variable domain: AAGVIQSPRHLIKEKRETATLKCYPIPRHDTVYWYQQGPGQDPQFLISFYEKMQSDKGSIPDRFSAQQFSDYHSELNMSSLELGDSALYFCASRSRGGLGREQYFGPGTRLTVT.

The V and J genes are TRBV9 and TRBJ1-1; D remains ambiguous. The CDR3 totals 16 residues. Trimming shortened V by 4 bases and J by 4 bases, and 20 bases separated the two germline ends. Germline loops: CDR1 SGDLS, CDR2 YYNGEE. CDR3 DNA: TGTGCCAGCAGCACTCCCGGAGACCCGAGGTTCACTGAAGCTTTCTTT. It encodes CASSTPGDPRFTEAFF.

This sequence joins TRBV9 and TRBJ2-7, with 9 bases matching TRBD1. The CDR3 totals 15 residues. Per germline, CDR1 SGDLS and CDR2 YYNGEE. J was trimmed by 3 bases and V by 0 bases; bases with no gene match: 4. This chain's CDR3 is CASSVEGTGIYEQYF. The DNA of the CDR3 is TGTGCCAGCAGCGTAGAGGGGACAGGGATCTACGAGCAGTACTTC.

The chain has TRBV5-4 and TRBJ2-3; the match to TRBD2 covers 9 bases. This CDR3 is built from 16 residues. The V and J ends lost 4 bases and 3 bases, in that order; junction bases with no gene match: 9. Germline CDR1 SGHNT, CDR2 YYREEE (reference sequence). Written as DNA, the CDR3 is TGTGCCAGCAGCCCCCGAGGCGGGAGGGCTACAGATACGCAGTATTTT. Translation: CASSPRGGRATDTQYF.